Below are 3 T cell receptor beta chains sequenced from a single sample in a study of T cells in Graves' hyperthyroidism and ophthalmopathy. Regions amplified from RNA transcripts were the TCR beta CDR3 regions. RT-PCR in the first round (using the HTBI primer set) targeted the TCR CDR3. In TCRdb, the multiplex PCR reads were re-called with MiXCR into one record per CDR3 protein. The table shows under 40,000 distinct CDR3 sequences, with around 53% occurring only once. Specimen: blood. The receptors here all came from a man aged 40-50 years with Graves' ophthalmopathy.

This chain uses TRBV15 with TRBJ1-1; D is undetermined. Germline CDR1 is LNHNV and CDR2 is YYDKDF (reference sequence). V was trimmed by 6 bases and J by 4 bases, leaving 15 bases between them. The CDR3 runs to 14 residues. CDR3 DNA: TGTGCCACCAGACCCAGGCTTGGTTCCACTGAAGCTTTCTTT. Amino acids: CATRPRLGSTEAFF.

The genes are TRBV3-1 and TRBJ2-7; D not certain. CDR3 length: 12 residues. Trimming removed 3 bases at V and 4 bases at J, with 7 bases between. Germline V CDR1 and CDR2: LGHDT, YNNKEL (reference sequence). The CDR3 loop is CASSQSQYEQYF. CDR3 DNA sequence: TGTGCCAGCAGCCAGTCCCAGTACGAGCAGTACTTC.

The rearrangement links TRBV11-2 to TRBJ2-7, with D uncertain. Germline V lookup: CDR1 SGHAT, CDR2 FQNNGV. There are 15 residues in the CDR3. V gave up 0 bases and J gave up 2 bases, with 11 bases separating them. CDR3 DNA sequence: TGTGCCAGCAGCTTAGATCTCAGCATTACCTACGAGCAGTACTTC. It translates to CASSLDLSITYEQYF.